These T cell receptor beta chains were read from a single sample in a study. One entry per CDR3 protein, called by TCRdb with MiXCR from the 5' RACE reads. There are around 37,000 distinct CDR3 sequences in the sample; approximately 31% occur only once, and around 3.5% lies in the top ten. Sequenced input: memory CD4+ T cells sorted from a lymph node. The receptors originated from a female donor with breast cancer. Both conserved end residues are part of each CDR3. A D gene is named only where the DNA matches it firmly. Size values are once, few and many counts, or a class for expanded clones, and some rows have none.

d_call clone_size j_call v_call cdr3_aa cdr3_nt
. . TRBJ2-7 TRBV4-1 CASSQDAEAMSYEQYF TGCGCCAGCAGCCAAGATGCGGAAGCCATGAGCTACGAGCAGTACTTC
TRBD2 . TRBJ2-1 TRBV28 CASSPSLAGGYNEQFF TGTGCCAGCAGCCCATCTCTAGCGGGGGGGTACAATGAGCAGTTCTTC
. few TRBJ2-2 TRBV7-2 CASSLIQLTGELFF TGTGCCAGCAGCTTAATACAACTCACCGGGGAGCTGTTTTTT
TRBD1 many TRBJ1-2 TRBV5-1 CASSSRDSSYGYSF TGCGCCAGCAGCTCGCGGGACAGTAGCTATGGCTACAGCTTC
. few TRBJ1-1 TRBV5-4 CASSQSYGTLEF TGTGCCAGCAGCCAATCGTACGGAACGTTAGAGTTT
TRBD1 once TRBJ2-3 TRBV20-1 CSAPGQQRDTQYF TGCAGTGCCCCGGGACAGCAGAGGGATACGCAGTATTTT
. . TRBJ1-5 TRBV20-1 CSARDGTFYSNQPQHF TGCAGTGCTAGAGATGGGACATTTTATAGCAATCAGCCCCAGCATTTT
. few TRBJ1-2 TRBV28 CASSTRTRGGFGYGYTF TGTGCCAGCAGTACACGGACAAGGGGGGGCTTTGGCTATGGCTACACCTTC
TRBD1 few TRBJ1-3 TRBV7-9 CASSPWGTGHSGNTIYF TGTGCCAGCAGCCCATGGGGGACAGGGCACTCTGGAAACACCATATATTTT
. . TRBJ1-3 TRBV4-1 CASSQGQELSGNTIYF TGCGCCAGCAGCCAAGGCCAGGAGCTCTCTGGAAACACCATATATTTT
. . TRBJ2-7 TRBV7-8 CASSLDGRDYEQYF TGTGCCAGCAGCTTAGATGGACGAGACTACGAGCAGTACTTC
TRBD2 few TRBJ2-5 TRBV6-5 CASSYSTAGGQETQYF TGTGCCAGCAGTTATTCCACCGCGGGAGGGCAAGAGACCCAGTACTTC
TRBD2 . TRBJ2-3 TRBV5-4 CASSFRGGTDTQYF TGTGCCAGCAGCTTCCGGGGGGGCACAGATACGCAGTATTTT
. . TRBJ1-1 TRBV21-1 CASSRDLVTEAFF TGTGCCAGCAGCCGGGACTTGGTCACTGAAGCTTTCTTT
TRBD1 few TRBJ2-1 TRBV7-3 CASSTTGGNEQFF TGTGCCAGCAGCACGACAGGGGGCAATGAGCAGTTCTTC
. medium-sized TRBJ2-3 TRBV20-1 CSASGPEITDTQYF TGCAGTGCTTCCGGACCTGAGATCACAGATACGCAGTATTTT
TRBD1 . TRBJ2-1 TRBV27 CASRGRGPTFYNEQFF TGTGCCAGCAGAGGCAGGGGGCCCACATTTTACAATGAGCAGTTCTTC
TRBD1 few TRBJ2-7 TRBV20-1 CSARGTVGIYEQYF TGCAGTGCTAGGGGGACAGTTGGGATCTACGAGCAGTACTTC
TRBD2 . TRBJ2-7 TRBV20-1 CSARDILAAPYEQYF TGCAGTGCTAGAGATATTCTAGCGGCACCCTACGAGCAGTACTTC
. many TRBJ1-2 TRBV5-4 CASSLAGGDGYTF TGTGCCAGCAGCTTGGCCGGTGGCGATGGCTACACCTTC
. few TRBJ2-1 TRBV4-1 CASSRGTLSSYNEQFF TGCGCCAGCAGCCGCGGGACTCTTAGCTCCTACAATGAGCAGTTCTTC
. . TRBJ2-7 TRBV20-1 CSARVTGRPYEQYF TGCAGTGCTAGAGTCACAGGGAGGCCCTACGAGCAATACTTC
. . TRBJ1-1 TRBV27 CASSSFQTNTEAFF TGTGCCAGCAGTTCATTTCAGACGAACACTGAAGCTTTCTTT
. many TRBJ2-5 TRBV5-6 CASSPDGPQYQETQYF TGTGCCAGCAGCCCCGACGGGCCCCAGTACCAAGAGACCCAGTACTTC
TRBD1 . TRBJ2-7 TRBV10-3 CAISRRDRDPEQYF TGTGCCATCAGCAGGCGGGACAGGGACCCCGAGCAGTACTTC
TRBD2 many TRBJ2-7 TRBV10-2 CASRTSGENEQYF TGCGCCAGTCGGACTAGCGGGGAAAACGAGCAGTACTTC